This is a list of T cell receptor beta chains from one sample in a study of identical twins. TCRdb analysed the 5' RACE reads with MiXCR anew, one entry per CDR3 protein. The sample shows approximately 410,000 distinct CDR3 sequences, roughly 18% of them seen only once. The sample taken for sequencing was naive T cells sorted from blood. The receptors come from a man aged 45-60 years in good health. The CDR3 runs from the conserved cysteine through the conserved F or W. The D gene is left open where the match is weak. The size entry is marked missing in some rows and otherwise reads once, few, many or a size class.

d_call | clone_size | j_call | v_call | cdr3_nt | cdr3_aa
TRBD2 | few | TRBJ2-1 | TRBV27 | TGTGCCAGCAGTTTATCGGGCGGACTAGCGGGAGGCCGCTACAATGAGCAGTTCTTC | CASSLSGGLAGGRYNEQFF
. | . | TRBJ1-2 | TRBV15 | TGTGCCACCAGCAGAGACCTCAGGCCGGGGGTCTATGGCTACACCTTC | CATSRDLRPGVYGYTF
. | . | TRBJ1-1 | TRBV9 | TGTGCCAGCAGCCTCCGGGCAGTGAACACTGAAGCTTTCTTT | CASSLRAVNTEAFF
. | many | TRBJ1-5 | TRBV6-5 | TGTGCCAGCAGTTGGCCAGGGGGCAATCAGCCCCAGCATTTT | CASSWPGGNQPQHF
. | few | TRBJ2-7 | TRBV5-1 | TGCGCCAGCAGCTTTGGGGAGATGGGCGAGCAGTACTTC | CASSFGEMGEQYF
. | few | TRBJ1-5 | TRBV19 | TGTGCCAGTGGGGAAGGGGATAGCAATCAGCCCCAGCATTTT | CASGEGDSNQPQHF
. | few | TRBJ1-5 | TRBV20-1 | TGCAGTGCTAGTACAGGGATTAATCAGCCCCAGCATTTT | CSASTGINQPQHF
TRBD1 | . | TRBJ2-5 | TRBV5-6 | TGTGCCAGCAGCTGGGGACAGGGATACTCAGAGACCCAGTACTTC | CASSWGQGYSETQYF
TRBD2 | many | TRBJ2-1 | TRBV20-1 | TGCAGTGCTCAAACTAGCGGAAAATACAATGAGCAGTTCTTC | CSAQTSGKYNEQFF
. | . | TRBJ1-2 | TRBV6-5 | TGTGCCAGCAGTTACTCGAAACAGGGCCCATTGAGCTACTATGGCTACACCTTC | CASSYSKQGPLSYYGYTF
. | many | TRBJ1-2 | TRBV2 | TGTGCCAGCACCACTGAGCCCACGTCCTTCTACACCTTC | CASTTEPTSFYTF
TRBD2 | few | TRBJ2-2 | TRBV10-3 | TGTGCCATCAGCGCTACTAGCGGGGGGTCCAACACCGGGGAGCTGTTTTTT | CAISATSGGSNTGELFF
. | many | TRBJ2-7 | TRBV10-3 | TGTGCCATCAAGGGGTCAAGCTTCTACGAGCAGTACTTC | CAIKGSSFYEQYF
. | many | TRBJ1-2 | TRBV29-1 | TGCAGCGTTGGCAACCCTGGGGTCGGAGCTAACTATGGCTACACCTTC | CSVGNPGVGANYGYTF
TRBD2 | many | TRBJ2-2 | TRBV5-1 | TGCGCCAGCAGCTTGGGCTTGGGACTAGCGGGGGCGAACACCGGGGAGCTGTTTTTT | CASSLGLGLAGANTGELFF
TRBD1 | . | TRBJ2-7 | TRBV9 | TGTGCCAGCAGCGGAGGGGGCTTTCCCCACGAGCAGTACTTC | CASSGGGFPHEQYF
. | many | TRBJ2-1 | TRBV25-1 | TGTGCCAGCAATCAGGGAAGCGAGCAGTTCTTC | CASNQGSEQFF
. | few | TRBJ2-2 | TRBV5-1 | TGCGCCAGCAGCTTGGGACCGCCGGCCGGGGAGCTGTTTTTT | CASSLGPPAGELFF
TRBD2 | many | TRBJ2-7 | TRBV14 | TGTGCCAGCAGCCCTTTGGGACTAGGAACCTACGAGCAGTACTTC | CASSPLGLGTYEQYF
. | . | TRBJ1-3 | TRBV15 | TGTGCCACCAGCAGACCGTGGGACACCATATATTTT | CATSRPWDTIYF
. | . | TRBJ1-2 | TRBV10-3 | TGTGCCATCAGTGAGAGCTCAGGCCAGACTAACTATGGCTACACCTTC | CAISESSGQTNYGYTF
TRBD2 | . | TRBJ2-5 | TRBV20-1 | TGCAGTGCTAGATACCTAGCGGGGCAAGAGACCCAGTACTTC | CSARYLAGQETQYF
. | . | TRBJ2-7 | TRBV5-2 | TGTGCCAGCAGCTCCGATCAGGGGACGTCCTACGAGCAGTACTTC | CASSSDQGTSYEQYF
TRBD2 | . | TRBJ2-1 | TRBV28 | TGTGCCAGCATCCTGGCGGGAGTAGGTTCGAATGAGCAGTTCTTC | CASILAGVGSNEQFF
. | . | TRBJ2-5 | TRBV12-3/TRBV12-4 | TGTGCCAGCAGTTTGGAGGGGGGACCCCGGGAGACCCAGTACTTC | CASSLEGGPRETQYF
. | few | TRBJ2-3 | TRBV27 | TGTGCCAGCAGTCCCATCTCCCTATGGGATACGCAGTATTTT | CASSPISLWDTQYF
. | few | TRBJ2-7 | TRBV28 | TGTGCCAGCAGTTCCAACCCAAGAACAGGGAAATCCTACGAGCAGTACTTC | CASSSNPRTGKSYEQYF
TRBD1 | . | TRBJ2-7 | TRBV28 | TGTGCCAGCAGTTTCCGGGACAGGGGACACGAGCAGTACTTC | CASSFRDRGHEQYF
. | few | TRBJ1-2 | TRBV29-1 | TGCAGCGTTGGGGATAACTATGGCTACACCTTC | CSVGDNYGYTF
. | few | TRBJ2-1 | TRBV5-1 | TGCGCCAGCAGCTTGGTATCAGGGGTCAATGAGCAGTTCTTC | CASSLVSGVNEQFF
. | many | TRBJ1-2 | TRBV20-1 | TGCAGTGCGGGGACGGAAAACTATGGCTACACCTTC | CSAGTENYGYTF
. | many | TRBJ1-2 | TRBV5-1 | TGCGCCAGCAGCTCGGACAGCGGGTATGGCTACACCTTC | CASSSDSGYGYTF
. | few | TRBJ2-1 | TRBV9 | TGTGCCAGCAGCGTAGGCAACTACAATGAGCAGTTCTTC | CASSVGNYNEQFF
TRBD1 | . | TRBJ1-2 | TRBV5-1 | TGCGCCAGCAGCTTGGGGGACAGGGAGCTATACTATGGCTACACCTTC | CASSLGDRELYYGYTF
. | . | TRBJ2-7 | TRBV20-1 | TGCAGTGCTGGGGCGGCTAGACCCTACGAGCAGTACTTC | CSAGAARPYEQYF
TRBD1 | many | TRBJ2-1 | TRBV29-1 | TGCAGCGTTGCCCGGGACAGTCCTCATAGCCGGGGGTTCTTC | CSVARDSPHSRGFF
. | few | TRBJ1-2 | TRBV7-2 | TGTGCCAGCAGCCTTGGACCGCTGGGAGGCTACACCTTC | CASSLGPLGGYTF